This T cell receptor (beta chain) was retrieved from a study of vaccination and CD4 T cells after COVID-19. By share, this clonotype ranks as medium-sized (0.01 to 0.1%). Its antigen remains unknown. The germline V gene encodes CDR1 MDHEN and CDR2 SYDVKM. Deletions cut 7 bases from V and 6 bases from J, with 16 bases between. The CDR3 has 15 amino acids. Sequence data for DNA of cultured CD4+ T cells were generated by the Oncomine TCR Beta short-read assay. TCRdb re-derived calls from the PCR reads in MiXCR, one entry per CDR3 protein. Of roughly 7,600 distinct CDR3 sequences in the sample, 21% were seen once. Treatment given: approximately 9-day PBMC culture with coronavirus spike peptide pools or control peptides (ViraFEST assay).

The source is a human donor who had recovered from COVID-19. Specimen: CD4+ T cells from blood, cultured in vitro, collected after SARS-CoV-2 vaccination. The gene calls are TRBV28 and TRBJ1-6; D unclear. The CDR3 region is CASKRSDIRNSPLHF. The CDR3, as DNA: TGTGCCAGCAAACGAAGTGACATTCGTAATTCACCCCTCCACTTT.